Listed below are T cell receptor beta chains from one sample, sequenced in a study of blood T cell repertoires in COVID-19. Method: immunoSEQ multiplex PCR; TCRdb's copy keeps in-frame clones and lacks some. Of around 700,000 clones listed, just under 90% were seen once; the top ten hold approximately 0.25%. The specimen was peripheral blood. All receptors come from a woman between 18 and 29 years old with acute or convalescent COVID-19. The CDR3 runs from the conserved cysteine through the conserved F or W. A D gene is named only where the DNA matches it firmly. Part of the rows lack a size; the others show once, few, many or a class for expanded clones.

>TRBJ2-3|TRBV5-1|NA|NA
TGCGCCAGCAGCTTGGAGGGAACGGGGGATACGCAGTATTTT
CASSLEGTGDTQYF
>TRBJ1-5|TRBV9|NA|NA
TGTGCCAGCAGCGCAGGGTCTAGCAATCAGCCCCAGCATTTT
CASSAGSSNQPQHF
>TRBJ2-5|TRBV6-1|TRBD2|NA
TGTGCCAGCAGTGATTGGGGGGGAGAGACCCAGTACTTC
CASSDWGGETQYF
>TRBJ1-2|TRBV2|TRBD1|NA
TGTGCCAGCCGCCGACAGGGTCTCAACTATGGCTACACCTTC
CASRRQGLNYGYTF
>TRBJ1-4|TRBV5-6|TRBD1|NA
TGTGCCAGCAGGCTACAGGGGAAGGGGGATCAAAAACTGTTTTTT
CASRLQGKGDQKLFF
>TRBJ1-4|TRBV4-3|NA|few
TGCGCCAGCAGCCAAGATTTGGGACAACCCCATGAAAAACTGTTTTTT
CASSQDLGQPHEKLFF
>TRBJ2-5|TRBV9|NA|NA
TGTGCCAGCAGCGTAGCTGGTGGGGGAGGAGAGACCCAGTACTTC
CASSVAGGGGETQYF
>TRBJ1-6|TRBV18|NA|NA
TGTGCCAGCTCACCGGGGGGAGTCCTGACAGAATTGAATTCACCCCTCCACTTT
CASSPGGVLTELNSPLHF
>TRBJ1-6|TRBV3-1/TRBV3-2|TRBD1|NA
TGTGCCAGCTCGTCGACAGGGGAGGATTCACCCCTCCACTTT
CASSSTGEDSPLHF
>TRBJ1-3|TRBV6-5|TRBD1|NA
TGTGCCAGCAGCACAGGGGCTGGAAACACCATATATTTT
CASSTGAGNTIYF
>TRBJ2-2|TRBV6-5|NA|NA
TGTGCCAGCAGTTACTCGGGGCCGTTAACCGGGGAGCTGTTTTTT
CASSYSGPLTGELFF
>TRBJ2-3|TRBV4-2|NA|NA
TGTGCCAGCAGCCAAGAAAACCCCGGGGGTGGCACAGATACGCAGTATTTT
CASSQENPGGGTDTQYF
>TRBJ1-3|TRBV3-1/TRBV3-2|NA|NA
TGTGCCAGCAGCCAGATGGGGCCTTACTCTGGAAACACCATATATTTT
CASSQMGPYSGNTIYF
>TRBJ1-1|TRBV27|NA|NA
TGTGCCAGCAGGCCCTTTGAAGGGAGGGCCACTGAAGCTTTCTTT
CASRPFEGRATEAFF
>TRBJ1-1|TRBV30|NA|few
TGTGCCTGGAGGAGGAGGATGAGTGTGAACACTGAAGCTTTCTTT
CAWRRRMSVNTEAFF
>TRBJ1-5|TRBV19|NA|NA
TGTGCCAGTAATTCGGTGAGGGCTAGCAATCAGCCCCAGCATTTT
CASNSVRASNQPQHF
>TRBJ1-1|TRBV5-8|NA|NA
TGTGCCAGCAGCCTCCAGGACAGATACACTGAAGCTTTCTTT
CASSLQDRYTEAFF
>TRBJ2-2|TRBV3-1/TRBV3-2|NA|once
TGTGCCAGCAGTCGCCCGGCCGGGACTCAAAACACCGGGGAGCTGTTTTTT
CASSRPAGTQNTGELFF
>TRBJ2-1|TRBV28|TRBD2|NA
TGTGCCAGCAGTTATTCCAGTATCCTAGCGGGGGTCAATTACAATGAGCAGTTCTTC
CASSYSSILAGVNYNEQFF
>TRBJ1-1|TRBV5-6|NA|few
TGTGCCAGCAGCAGGTGGGGAGGACCGAACACTGAAGCTTTCTTT
CASSRWGGPNTEAFF
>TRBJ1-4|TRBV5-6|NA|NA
TGTGCCAGCAGCGGACGGACAATCCGTCATAATGAAAAACTGTTTTTT
CASSGRTIRHNEKLFF
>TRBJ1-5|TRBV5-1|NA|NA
TGCGCCAGCAAGCTAGTATCACAGGTCAATCAGCCCCAGCATTTT
CASKLVSQVNQPQHF
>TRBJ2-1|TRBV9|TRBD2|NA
TGTGCCAGCAGCGTAAGCGGGGCCGCCTACAATGAGCAGTTCTTC
CASSVSGAAYNEQFF
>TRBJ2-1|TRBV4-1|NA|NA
TGCGCCAGCAGCCAAGTCCCACCGGGACTGCCCTACAATGAGCAGTTCTTC
CASSQVPPGLPYNEQFF
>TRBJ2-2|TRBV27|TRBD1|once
TGTGCCAGCAGTTTATTAGGACAGGGGGATCGGAACACCGGGGAGCTGTTTTTT
CASSLLGQGDRNTGELFF
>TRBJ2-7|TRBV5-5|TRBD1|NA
TGTGCCAGCAGCCGACAGGGGGTTCCCTCCTACGAGCAGTACTTC
CASSRQGVPSYEQYF
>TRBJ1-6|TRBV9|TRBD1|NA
TGTGCCAGCAGCGTCGGGACAGAGCGCTCCTATAATTCACCCCTCCACTTT
CASSVGTERSYNSPLHF
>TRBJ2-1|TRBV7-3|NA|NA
TGTGCCAGCAGCCCCGAAGATAGCTCCTACAATGAGCAGTTCTTC
CASSPEDSSYNEQFF
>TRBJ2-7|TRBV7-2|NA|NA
TGTGCCAGCAGCTTAGGGCGAGGGACAACCTACGAGCAGTACTTC
CASSLGRGTTYEQYF
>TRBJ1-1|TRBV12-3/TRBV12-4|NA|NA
TGTGCCAGCAGTGCAGCCGGGAGCACTGAAGCTTTCTTT
CASSAAGSTEAFF
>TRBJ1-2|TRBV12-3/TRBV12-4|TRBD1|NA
TGTGCCAGCGCTGACAGGGAGGTGTATGGCTACACCTTC
CASADREVYGYTF
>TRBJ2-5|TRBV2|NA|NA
TGTGCCAGCAACCCGACAGGACCCCAAGAGACCCAGTACTTC
CASNPTGPQETQYF
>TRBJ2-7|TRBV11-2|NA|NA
TGTGCCAGCAGCTTAGTACGGGGATCGGGCGAGCAGTACTTC
CASSLVRGSGEQYF
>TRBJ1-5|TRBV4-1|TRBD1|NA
TGCGCCAGCAGGAGAGAACAGGGGGCTCGTCAGCCCCAGCATTTT
CASRREQGARQPQHF
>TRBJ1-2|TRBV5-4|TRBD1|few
TGTGCCAGCAGCCCGCGCGGGACAGGGTCGGACTATGGCTACACCTTC
CASSPRGTGSDYGYTF